Each of the 31 T cell receptor beta chains below was sequenced from the same sample in a study of blood T cell repertoires in COVID-19. The assay was immunoSEQ multiplex PCR, and TCRdb's table has in-frame clones only and misses some. Of roughly 300,000 clones in the sample, about 76% were seen once. Sequences were obtained from peripheral blood. The receptors were gathered from a woman aged 60-75 years with active or convalescent COVID-19.

The chain joins TRBV18 to TRBJ2-3; D ambiguous. This CDR3 is built from 12 residues. Germline V gives CDR1 KGHSH, CDR2 LQKENI. The V end was cut by 3 bases, the J end by 6 bases, with 7 bases between. The chain's CDR3 is CASSPGFDTQYF. The DNA for the CDR3 is TGTGCCAGCTCACCGGGCTTCGATACGCAGTATTTT. Based on the CDR3 plus reference TRBV18 and TRBJ2-3, the full variable domain is NAGVMQNPRHLVRRRGQEARLRCSPMKGHSHVYWYRQLPEEGLKFMVYLQKENIIDESGMPKERFSAEFPKEGPSILRIQQVVRGDSAAYFCASSPGFDTQYFGPGTRLTVL.

This chain connects TRBV28 to TRBJ2-7; D perhaps matches TRBD1 (6 bases). Germline V gene sequence: CDR1 MDHEN, CDR2 SYDVKM. The CDR3 is made up of 14 amino acids. V was clipped by 6 bases and J by 0 bases, with 12 bases between them. The CDR3 is CASSLTGSSYEQYF. CDR3 DNA: TGTGCCAGCAGCCTTACAGGGAGCTCCTACGAGCAGTACTTC.

The rearrangement uses TRBV10-1 and TRBJ1-1; D is possibly TRBD1 (5 bases). V dropped 5 bases and J dropped 7 bases, with 17 bases sitting between them. The CDR3 loop spans 14 amino acids. Per the germline V gene, CDR1 is WNHNN and CDR2 is SYGVQD (reference sequence). DNA of the CDR3: TGCGCCAGCAGTCCCACCCCAGGGCGGAGTGAAGCTTTCTTT. It yields the protein CASSPTPGRSEAFF.

The chain uses TRBV9 and TRBJ2-7; TRBD2 is a possible D gene (5 bases). V was pared by 0 bases and J by 0 bases, with 10 bases between. Per the germline V gene, CDR1 is SGDLS and CDR2 is YYNGEE. This CDR3 is 15 amino acids long. CDR3 protein: CASSVGPGGSYEQYF. The CDR3 coding sequence is TGTGCCAGCAGCGTAGGGCCAGGAGGCTCCTACGAGCAGTACTTC.

The gene calls are TRBV29-1 and TRBJ2-7; no reliable D call. Germline V lookup: CDR1 SQVTM, CDR2 ANQGSEA. V lost 4 bases, J lost 1 base, and 8 bases lay in between. The CDR3 is 12 amino acids. DNA of the CDR3: TGCAGCGTTGGTTCACAGTCCTACGAGCAGTACTTC. Residues: CSVGSQSYEQYF.

This clone was counted a few times. This chain links TRBV7-9 with TRBJ2-1; 12 nucleotides line up with TRBD2. This CDR3 region has 15 residues. V shed 7 bases and J 6 bases; nucleotides not matched to a gene: 7. Germline CDR1 and CDR2: SEHNR and FQNEAQ (reference sequence). The CDR3 here is CASIQTSGGFNEQFF. CDR3 nucleotides: TGTGCCAGCATCCAGACTAGCGGGGGATTCAATGAGCAGTTCTTC.

The chain uses TRBV7-9 and TRBJ1-2; D may be TRBD1 (5 bases). The CDR3 sequence is 14 residues long. Germline V gene data show CDR1 as SEHNR and CDR2 as FQNEAQ (reference sequence). Trimming removed 7 bases from V and 4 bases from J, with 16 bases in between. Written as DNA, the CDR3 is TGTGCCAGCACCTTGTCGGACAAATCCTATGGCTACACCTTC. The encoded protein is CASTLSDKSYGYTF.

This rearrangement joins TRBV7-9 to TRBJ1-1; no clear D. Trimming took 5 bases from V and 4 from J, leaving 8 bases between them. The germline V gene has CDR1 SEHNR and CDR2 FQNEAQ (reference sequence). There are 12 residues in the CDR3. CDR3 protein: CASSLSRTEAFF. The DNA of the CDR3 is TGTGCCAGCAGCCTAAGCCGCACTGAAGCTTTCTTT. The complete variable domain, with remaining parts taken from reference TRBV7-9 and TRBJ1-1, reads DTGVSQNPRHKITKRGQNVTFRCDPISEHNRLYWYRQTLGQGPEFLTYFQNEAQLEKSRLLSDRFSAERPKGSFSTLEIQRTEQGDSAMYLCASSLSRTEAFFGQGTRLTVV.

The chain has TRBV25-1 and TRBJ2-3; no definite D call. The CDR3 is 12 residues long. The germline V gene has CDR1 MGHDK and CDR2 SYGVNS. V dropped 6 bases and J dropped 0 bases, with 4 bases sitting between them. The CDR3: CASSPSTDTQYF. CDR3 DNA: TGTGCCAGCAGCCCGAGCACAGATACGCAGTATTTT.

This clone was seen a few times. This chain connects TRBV24-1 to TRBJ2-1, with 13 bases that match TRBD2. Germline loops: CDR1 KGHDR, CDR2 SFDVKD. The V gene end was trimmed by 2 bases and the J gene end by 4 bases; junction bases not matched to a gene: 1. CDR3 length: 16 amino acids. The CDR3 region has the DNA TGTGCCACCAGTGATTCGACTAGCGGGAGGTACAATGAGCAGTTCTTC. This sequence encodes CATSDSTSGRYNEQFF.

This chain uses TRBV2 with TRBJ2-7; tentatively, D is TRBD1 (6 bases). Per the germline V gene, CDR1 is SNHLY and CDR2 is FYNNEI. V was cut by 6 bases and J by 4 bases, with 19 bases left in between. The CDR3 runs to 15 residues. CDR3 loop: CASSDSGAFGYEQYF. The CDR3 DNA reads TGTGCCAGCAGCGACTCAGGGGCTTTTGGATACGAGCAGTACTTC.

V gene TRBV4-2 combines with J gene TRBJ2-6; 12 positions match TRBD1. With V trimmed by 0 bases and J by 2 bases, 2 bases remained unmatched. This CDR3 is built from 18 residues. Germline V gene lookup returns CDR1 LGHNA and CDR2 YNFKEQ. The CDR3: CASSQEGTGGAGANVLTF. The CDR3 nucleotides are TGTGCCAGCAGCCAAGAGGGGACAGGGGGCGCTGGGGCCAACGTCCTGACTTTC.

V usage is TRBV6-2 or TRBV6-3 and J usage is TRBJ1-6, with 12 bases lining up with TRBD1. This CDR3 comprises 16 residues. Germline CDR1 and CDR2: MNHEY and SVGEGT. The junction had 8 bases not matched to a gene; V was cut back by 4 bases and J by 10 bases. The DNA for the CDR3 is TGTGCCAGCAGTTCCCTCCGGGACAGGGGGCGATCACCCCTCCACTTT. Translated, it gives CASSSLRDRGRSPLHF.

The chain joins TRBV6-4 to TRBJ2-2; TRBD2 is a possible D gene (6 bases). V was shortened by 6 bases and J by 8 bases, with 19 bases between the two germline ends. This CDR3 comprises 15 residues. Germline values: CDR1 MRHNA, CDR2 SNTAGT. CDR3 sequence: CASRHRDWERGELFF. The CDR3 DNA reads TGTGCCAGCAGGCACCGGGACTGGGAAAGGGGGGAGCTGTTTTTT.

The chain employs TRBV4-2 and TRBJ2-3, with TRBD2 identical over 11 bases. With V trimmed by 4 bases and J by 0 bases, 3 bases remained unmatched. This CDR3 is built from 16 residues. Germline CDR1 LGHNA, CDR2 YNFKEQ. The CDR3 nucleotides are TGTGCCAGCAGCCGAACTAGCGGGGGAAGCACAGATACGCAGTATTTT. It encodes CASSRTSGGSTDTQYF.

The chain links TRBV18 to TRBJ2-5; D perhaps matches TRBD2 (5 bases). There are 14 residues in the CDR3. V shed 0 bases and J shed 5 bases, with 10 bases lying between them. Germline CDR1 and CDR2: KGHSH and LQKENI. Written as DNA, the CDR3 is TGTGCCAGCTCACCACCTCTAGCTGGGGAGACCCAGTACTTC. Translation gives CASSPPLAGETQYF.

CDR3 sequence: CASSVASASNYVETQYF. CDR3 DNA: TGTGCCAGCAGCGTTGCTTCAGCCTCAAACTATGTTGAGACCCAGTACTTC. The genes are TRBV9 and TRBJ2-5; D uncertain. With 2 bases removed from V and 5 bases from J, the gap between germline ends came to 22 bases. Germline CDR1 reads SGDLS; CDR2 reads YYNGEE. This CDR3 contains 17 residues.

This chain uses TRBV11-3 with TRBJ2-2; 9 positions match TRBD1. With 5 bases clipped from V and 2 bases from J, the junction kept 6 bases outside the gene matches. The germline V gene encodes CDR1 SGHNT and CDR2 YENEEA. The CDR3 is 16 residues long. The CDR3 region is CASSAGTGINTGELFF. CDR3 coding DNA: TGTGCCAGCAGCGCCGGGACAGGGATAAACACCGGGGAGCTGTTTTTT.

V gene TRBV19 combines with J gene TRBJ2-5; possible D gene TRBD2, 6 bases. CDR1 is LNHDA and CDR2 is SQIVND in the germline V gene (reference sequence). V lost 7 bases to trimming and J lost 1 base, with 10 bases between them. The CDR3 is 13 residues long. This CDR3 reads CASTYGGQETQYF. CDR3 bases: TGTGCCAGTACGTACGGGGGCCAAGAGACCCAGTACTTC. Full variable domain (outside the CDR3, taken from reference TRBV19 and TRBJ2-5): DGGITQSPKYLFRKEGQNVTLSCEQNLNHDAMYWYRQDPGQGLRLIYYSQIVNDFQKGDIAEGYSVSREKKESFPLTVTSAQKNPTAFYLCASTYGGQETQYFGPGTRLLVL.

This clone was seen a few times. The chain is built from TRBV19 and TRBJ2-7, with 8 bases identical to TRBD1. The CDR3 runs to 18 residues. In germline, CDR1 is LNHDA, CDR2 SQIVND (reference sequence). With 3 bases clipped from V and 3 bases from J, the junction kept 16 bases outside the gene matches. CDR3: CASSIRGDRGPIGYEQYF. For the CDR3, the DNA is TGTGCCAGTAGTATTAGAGGCGACAGGGGCCCCATCGGCTACGAGCAGTACTTC.

The rearrangement joins TRBV3-1 (or the pseudogene TRBV3-2) to TRBJ1-5, with 9 bases identical to TRBD1. Germline V gene data show CDR1 as LGHDT and CDR2 as YNNKEL (reference sequence). V shed 0 bases, J shed 3 bases, and the junction held 24 bases outside the gene matches. The CDR3 totals 23 residues. In DNA form, the CDR3 reads TGTGCCAGCAGCCAAGATCTCATTTGCATGGGGCCGGGGGACAGGGTCTCCAATCAGCCCCAGCATTTT. Translated: CASSQDLICMGPGDRVSNQPQHF.

The rearrangement uses TRBV9 and TRBJ2-7; 7 nucleotides line up with TRBD2. The CDR3 sequence is 15 residues long. Germline loops: CDR1 SGDLS, CDR2 YYNGEE. J gave up 2 bases and V 2 bases, and 7 bases lay outside the gene matches. CDR3 nucleotide sequence: TGTGCCAGCAGCGTGGGGGGGGACCCCACCTACGAGCAGTACTTC. The encoded protein is CASSVGGDPTYEQYF.

This clone was observed once. The chain links TRBV23-1 to TRBJ1-2; D is uncertain. TRBV23-1 is sorted into the ORF group, with uncertain function. This CDR3 spans 14 amino acids. Deletions cut 0 bases from V and 8 bases from J, with 13 bases between. CDR3 sequence reads: CASSQSVRPWGYTF. DNA of the CDR3: TGCGCCAGCAGTCAATCCGTCAGGCCCTGGGGCTACACCTTC.

The chain uses TRBV6-1 and TRBJ2-5; 10 bases map to TRBD2. J gave up 2 bases and V 1 base, and 1 base lay outside the gene matches. Germline V gives CDR1 MNHNS, CDR2 SASEGT. There are 15 residues in the CDR3. The CDR3 here is CASSEVAGGQETQYF. The CDR3 region has the DNA TGTGCCAGCAGTGAAGTAGCGGGGGGACAAGAGACCCAGTACTTC.

This chain joins TRBV29-1 and TRBJ2-7, with D maybe TRBD2 (7 bases). CDR3 size: 12 residues. Germline V lookup: CDR1 SQVTM, CDR2 ANQGSEA. Trimming cost V 5 bases and J 6 bases, with 14 bases left between them. The CDR3 sequence: CSVKKGGLEQYF. CDR3 coding DNA: TGCAGCGTTAAAAAGGGGGGGCTCGAGCAGTACTTC.

The V gene is TRBV18, the J gene TRBJ2-5; perhaps TRBD2 as D (7 bases). The V end lost 3 bases, the J end lost 1 base, and 15 bases lay between the germline ends. This CDR3 has 16 residues. The germline gives CDR1 KGHSH, CDR2 LQKENI. The CDR3, as DNA: TGTGCCAGCTCACCTACGGGGGGCCTGTCCCAAGAGACCCAGTACTTC. Translation gives CASSPTGGLSQETQYF.

The chain recombines TRBV3-1 (or the pseudogene TRBV3-2) with TRBJ2-3; 10 bases align to TRBD1. Germline CDR1 LGHDT, CDR2 YNNKEL (reference sequence). The CDR3 is 14 amino acids. J was trimmed by 14 bases and V by 1 base; bases with no gene match: 9. CDR3: CASSQALRQGAVYF. In DNA form, the CDR3 reads TGTGCCAGCAGCCAAGCTCTTCGACAGGGGGCTGTGTATTTT.

The chain carries TRBV9 and TRBJ2-1; D not certain. The CDR3 totals 13 residues. Germline V gives CDR1 SGDLS, CDR2 YYNGEE. The V end was cut by 3 bases, the J end by 1 base, with 5 bases between. This CDR3 reads CASSGASYNEQFF. DNA for the CDR3: TGTGCCAGCAGCGGAGCATCCTACAATGAGCAGTTCTTC.

V usage is TRBV6-5 and J usage is TRBJ1-6, with 8 bases aligning to TRBD1. Germline CDR1 and CDR2: MNHEY and SVGAGI. After removal of 3 bases from V and 16 bases from J, the junction contained 14 bases not matched to a gene. The length of the CDR3 is 15 residues. The CDR3 here is CASSYTTGVIRLLHF. CDR3 nucleotides: TGTGCCAGCAGTTATACGACAGGGGTTATCCGTCTGCTCCACTTT.

The chain links TRBV6-5 to TRBJ2-1, with D perhaps TRBD1 (5 bases). V gave up 5 bases and J gave up 5 bases, with 10 bases separating them. Germline CDR1 MNHEY, CDR2 SVGAGI. The CDR3 spans 13 residues. Here the CDR3 DNA reads TGTGCCAGCAGTCTGCAGGGTCACAATGAGCAGTTCTTC. Amino acids: CASSLQGHNEQFF.

The V and J genes are TRBV9 and TRBJ2-3; 9 positions agree with TRBD1. This CDR3 region has 16 residues. Germline CDR1 reads SGDLS; CDR2 reads YYNGEE. The ends lost 4 bases at V and 3 bases at J; junction bases unmatched: 9. The CDR3: CASSSTLGQGTDTQYF. CDR3 nucleotides: TGTGCCAGCAGCTCGACCCTCGGACAGGGGACAGATACGCAGTATTTT. The complete variable domain, with remaining parts taken from reference TRBV9 and TRBJ2-3, reads DSGVTQTPKHLITATGQRVTLRCSPRSGDLSVYWYQQSLDQGLQFLIQYYNGEERAKGNILERFSAQQFPDLHSELNLSSLELGDSALYFCASSSTLGQGTDTQYFGPGTRLTVL.